This is a list of T cell receptor beta chains from one sample in a study of T-cell memory formation after mild COVID-19. MiXCR, run by TCRdb on the 5' RACE reads, gives a single entry per CDR3 protein. The sample contains approximately 300,000 distinct CDR3 sequences, roughly 15% of which appear only once. Sequenced material: PBMCs or a T cell subset sorted from them (not recorded which). These TCRs come from a man between 18 and 29 years old who had mild COVID-19 (a few samples of this study predate the infection). Cell type and time point are not known. CDR3s include the opening cysteine and the closing phenylalanine or tryptophan. D genes are given only for firm matches. Clone size is not always given. Where it is, it says once, few, many or a class for expanded clones.

j_gene: TRBJ1-1
v_gene: TRBV6-2/TRBV6-3
abundance: few
d_gene: NA
CDR3aa: CASTTAGVRTEAFF
CDR3nt: TGTGCCAGCACCACCGCAGGCGTACGGACTGAAGCTTTCTTT

j_gene: TRBJ2-5
v_gene: TRBV10-1
abundance: NA
d_gene: NA
CDR3aa: CASSEGPIGTQYF
CDR3nt: TGCGCCAGCAGTGAAGGCCCCATCGGGACCCAGTACTTC

j_gene: TRBJ2-5
v_gene: TRBV3-1
abundance: NA
d_gene: TRBD2
CDR3aa: CASSRVTSGVGETQYF
CDR3nt: TGTGCCAGCAGCCGCGTGACTAGCGGGGTAGGGGAGACCCAGTACTTC

j_gene: TRBJ2-1
v_gene: TRBV10-3
abundance: NA
d_gene: TRBD2
CDR3aa: CAISESWTSGNNNEQFF
CDR3nt: TGTGCCATCAGTGAGTCGTGGACTAGCGGGAATAACAATGAGCAGTTCTTC

j_gene: TRBJ2-1
v_gene: TRBV7-6
abundance: few
d_gene: TRBD2
CDR3aa: CASSSAGGYNEQFF
CDR3nt: TGTGCCAGCAGCTCAGCGGGGGGGTACAATGAGCAGTTCTTC

j_gene: TRBJ2-1
v_gene: TRBV7-9
abundance: few
d_gene: NA
CDR3aa: CASSSTHISSYNEQFF
CDR3nt: TGTGCCAGCAGCTCTACCCACATCAGCTCCTACAATGAGCAGTTCTTC

j_gene: TRBJ2-1
v_gene: TRBV11-2
abundance: few
d_gene: NA
CDR3aa: CASSLEQGQPQFF
CDR3nt: TGTGCCAGCAGCTTAGAGCAGGGCCAGCCGCAGTTCTTC

j_gene: TRBJ2-5
v_gene: TRBV12-3/TRBV12-4
abundance: many
d_gene: NA
CDR3aa: CASSSLNRQETQYF
CDR3nt: TGTGCCAGCAGTTCCTTGAACAGACAAGAGACCCAGTACTTC

j_gene: TRBJ2-3
v_gene: TRBV4-3
abundance: few
d_gene: NA
CDR3aa: CASSQLGTTYTQYF
CDR3nt: TGCGCCAGCAGCCAGCTCGGGACCACCTATACGCAGTATTTT

j_gene: TRBJ2-2
v_gene: TRBV7-8
abundance: few
d_gene: NA
CDR3aa: CASSADRKGSGELFF
CDR3nt: TGTGCCAGCAGCGCCGACAGGAAAGGATCCGGGGAGCTGTTTTTT

j_gene: TRBJ1-2
v_gene: TRBV20-1
abundance: NA
d_gene: TRBD1
CDR3aa: CSASPGASQGCTF
CDR3nt: TGCAGTGCTAGTCCAGGAGCGTCACAGGGGTGCACCTTC

j_gene: TRBJ1-5
v_gene: TRBV9
abundance: NA
d_gene: NA
CDR3aa: CASSVGGPNQPQHF
CDR3nt: TGTGCCAGCAGCGTAGGGGGACCCAATCAGCCCCAGCATTTT

j_gene: TRBJ2-3
v_gene: TRBV7-3
abundance: NA
d_gene: TRBD2
CDR3aa: CASAPGTSGGRGDTQYF
CDR3nt: TGTGCCAGCGCACCCGGGACTAGCGGGGGGCGGGGAGATACGCAGTATTTT

j_gene: TRBJ2-1
v_gene: TRBV20-1
abundance: many
d_gene: NA
CDR3aa: CSARVSAGAEQFF
CDR3nt: TGCAGTGCAAGAGTCTCGGCAGGAGCTGAGCAGTTCTTC

j_gene: TRBJ2-1
v_gene: TRBV4-2
abundance: many
d_gene: NA
CDR3aa: CASSQGSYNEQFF
CDR3nt: TGTGCCAGCAGCCAAGGCAGCTACAATGAGCAGTTCTTC

j_gene: TRBJ2-2
v_gene: TRBV7-2
abundance: once
d_gene: TRBD1
CDR3aa: CASSFEGTGFAGELFF
CDR3nt: TGTGCCAGCAGCTTCGAGGGGACAGGATTTGCCGGGGAGCTGTTTTTT

j_gene: TRBJ2-7
v_gene: TRBV10-2
abundance: few
d_gene: NA
CDR3aa: CASTPEDRSYEQYF
CDR3nt: TGCGCCAGCACCCCGGAAGACAGGTCCTACGAGCAGTACTTC

j_gene: TRBJ2-2
v_gene: TRBV12-3/TRBV12-4
abundance: NA
d_gene: NA
CDR3aa: CASSYGLSTGELFF
CDR3nt: TGTGCCAGCAGCTATGGACTGAGCACCGGGGAGCTGTTTTTT

j_gene: TRBJ2-1
v_gene: TRBV20-1
abundance: few
d_gene: TRBD1
CDR3aa: CSARSGTGLYNEQFF
CDR3nt: TGCAGTGCTCGCAGTGGGACAGGGTTATACAATGAGCAGTTCTTC

j_gene: TRBJ1-5
v_gene: TRBV2
abundance: NA
d_gene: NA
CDR3aa: CASSGAGTNQPQHF
CDR3nt: TGTGCCAGCAGTGGGGCAGGGACTAATCAGCCCCAGCATTTT

j_gene: TRBJ1-1
v_gene: TRBV2
abundance: many
d_gene: NA
CDR3aa: CASRGNRNTEAFF
CDR3nt: TGTGCCAGCAGAGGCAATCGGAACACTGAAGCTTTCTTT

j_gene: TRBJ2-7
v_gene: TRBV6-5
abundance: NA
d_gene: NA
CDR3aa: CASSTPGRLYEQYF
CDR3nt: TGTGCCAGCAGTACCCCGGGACGTCTCTACGAGCAGTACTTC

j_gene: TRBJ2-1
v_gene: TRBV7-8
abundance: NA
d_gene: TRBD2
CDR3aa: CASSQTSGSLGEQFF
CDR3nt: TGTGCCAGCAGCCAGACTAGCGGGTCCCTAGGAGAGCAGTTCTTC

j_gene: TRBJ2-3
v_gene: TRBV9
abundance: few
d_gene: NA
CDR3aa: CASSVEVGAHADTQYF
CDR3nt: TGTGCCAGCAGCGTAGAAGTTGGGGCACACGCGGATACGCAGTATTTT

j_gene: TRBJ2-1
v_gene: TRBV7-8
abundance: few
d_gene: NA
CDR3aa: CASSFSQGSRYNEQFF
CDR3nt: TGTGCCAGCAGCTTCAGTCAGGGTTCCCGCTACAATGAGCAGTTCTTC